A single sample gave rise to the 27 T cell receptor beta chains below, sequenced in a study of blood T cell repertoires in COVID-19. TCRdb's table, derived via immunoSEQ multiplex PCR, lists solely in-frame clones and lacks some. Of 55,000 to 75,000 clones in the sample, around 80% were seen once. Sequenced material: peripheral blood. The receptors were gathered from a human donor in a cohort sampled during active COVID-19.

In this sample, this clone turned up once. V is TRBV3-1 (or the pseudogene TRBV3-2) and J is TRBJ1-6; 8 nucleotides align to TRBD1. This CDR3 is built from 16 residues. J gave up 3 bases and V 4 bases, and 5 bases lay outside the gene matches. Germline V lookup: CDR1 LGHDT, CDR2 YNNKEL (reference sequence). CDR3 nucleotide sequence: TGTGCCAGCAGCCTTAGCGGACAGGGCTATAATTCACCCCTCCACTTT. It specifies CASSLSGQGYNSPLHF.

This clone has more than one count but fewer than ten. The CDR3 DNA sequence: TGTGCCAGCAGCTTAATAGGACCGGGGGAGACCCAGTACTTC. The encoded protein is CASSLIGPGETQYF. The V call is TRBV7-9, the J call TRBJ2-5, with D maybe TRBD2 (5 bases). Trimming stripped 2 bases from V and 5 bases from J, with 12 bases between. The V gene's germline CDR1 is SEHNR and CDR2 FQNEAQ (reference sequence). CDR3 length: 14 residues.

In this sample, this clone turned up a few times. This chain links TRBV27 with TRBJ2-7, with 9 bases identical to TRBD1. CDR1 and CDR2 (germline): MNHEY, SMNVEV (reference sequence). The CDR3 covers 15 residues. V lost 5 bases, J lost 8 bases, and 13 bases stayed unmatched. The DNA for the CDR3 is TGTGCCAGCAGTGCGCGAACCGGGACAGGGCAAAAGCAGTACTTC. Protein product: CASSARTGTGQKQYF.

CDR3 sequence (DNA): TGTGCCAGCAGTCGAGAAACCCCAGGGACTGGAGTTAATGAAAAACTGTTTTTT. This sequence encodes CASSRETPGTGVNEKLFF. The V and J genes are TRBV25-1 and TRBJ1-4; the D gene is possibly TRBD1 (5 bases). Germline loops: CDR1 MGHDK, CDR2 SYGVNS. This CDR3 has 18 residues. Trimming stripped 5 bases from V and 4 bases from J, with 23 bases between.

The chain combines TRBV7-6 with TRBJ2-7, with 7 bases that match TRBD2. CDR3 length: 15 residues. J gave up 0 bases and V 3 bases, and 5 bases lay outside the gene matches. The V gene's germline CDR1 is SGHVS and CDR2 FNYEAQ. The CDR3 DNA reads as TGTGCCAGCAGCTTGCTAGGCGGGAGCTCCTACGAGCAGTACTTC. The encoded protein is CASSLLGGSSYEQYF.

The CDR3: CASSLKRLTGELFF. CDR3 DNA sequence: TGTGCCAGCAGCTTAAAGCGTCTGACCGGGGAGCTGTTTTTT. This rearrangement joins TRBV7-8 to TRBJ2-2; D not certain. Germline CDR1 reads SGHVS; CDR2 reads FQNEAQ. The V gene lost 2 bases and the J gene lost 5 bases, with 9 bases spanning the gap. CDR3 size: 14 residues.

The chain is built from TRBV11-2 and TRBJ1-1; no clear D. This CDR3 comprises 14 residues. V lost 4 bases, J lost 0 bases, and 9 bases lay in between. Germline V gene lookup returns CDR1 SGHAT and CDR2 FQNNGV. The CDR3 region is CASSSPLVNTEAFF. Here the CDR3 DNA reads TGTGCCAGCAGCTCACCCTTAGTGAACACTGAAGCTTTCTTT.

CDR3 bases: TGTGCCAGCAGACCTGCCGGGACAGACACTGAAGCTTTCTTT. This translates into CASRPAGTDTEAFF. V and J are TRBV28 and TRBJ1-1; 7 bases align to TRBD1. The germline V gene has CDR1 MDHEN and CDR2 SYDVKM. Trimming at V came to 6 bases and at J to 3 bases, leaving 7 bases not matched to a gene. The CDR3 contains 14 residues.

This clone was recorded many times. The chain employs TRBV3-1 (or the pseudogene TRBV3-2) and TRBJ1-1; a possible D gene is TRBD1 (5 bases). The CDR3 has 18 residues. Germline-derived CDR1 and CDR2 are LGHDT and YNNKEL (reference sequence). Trimming stripped 0 bases from V and 0 bases from J, with 17 bases between. The CDR3 region is CASSQDLSSDKVNTEAFF. For the CDR3, the DNA is TGTGCCAGCAGCCAAGATCTTTCCTCGGACAAAGTGAACACTGAAGCTTTCTTT.

The chain employs TRBV7-2 and TRBJ2-3; 7 nucleotides line up with TRBD2. Trimming at V came to 5 bases and at J to 1 base, leaving 6 bases not matched to a gene. CDR3 length: 15 amino acids. Germline V lookup: CDR1 SGHTA, CDR2 FQGNSA. CDR3 residues: CASSLDTSGTDTQYF. The CDR3 DNA sequence: TGTGCCAGCAGCCTGGACACTAGCGGCACAGATACGCAGTATTTT.

This CDR3 is CASSSRVQVEPGHF. The CDR3 DNA reads TGTGCCAGCAGTTCCAGAGTCCAGGTAGAGCCCGGGCATTTT. The V gene is TRBV28, the J gene TRBJ1-5; D gene unclear. Germline V gene data show CDR1 as MDHEN and CDR2 as SYDVKM. CDR3 size: 14 residues. V lost 4 bases, J lost 15 bases, and 22 bases lay in between.

The chain recombines TRBV11-2 with TRBJ2-7, with a tentative D call TRBD1 (5 bases). CDR1 and CDR2 from the germline V gene are SGHAT and FQNNGV. There are 15 residues in the CDR3. The V gene lost 3 bases and the J gene lost 2 bases, with 14 bases spanning the gap. The CDR3 spells CASSFLTDRTYEQYF. The CDR3 bases are TGTGCCAGCAGCTTCTTAACCGACAGAACCTACGAGCAGTACTTC.

The V gene is TRBV7-7, the J gene TRBJ2-3, with TRBD2 matching over 7 bases. Germline CDR1 is SSHAT and CDR2 is FNYEAQ (reference sequence). The CDR3 has 14 amino acids. The ends lost 5 bases at V and 2 bases at J; junction bases unmatched: 4. CDR3: CASSQSGVTDTQYF. The CDR3, as DNA: TGTGCCAGCAGCCAAAGCGGGGTCACAGATACGCAGTATTTT.

The CDR3, as DNA: TGTGCCAGCAGCCCAAGGTGGAGTTCGAATAGCAATCAGCCCCAGCATTTT. Residues: CASSPRWSSNSNQPQHF. The gene calls are TRBV27 and TRBJ1-5; no clear D. The V gene lost 6 bases and the J gene lost 0 bases, with 18 bases spanning the gap. The germline V gene encodes CDR1 MNHEY and CDR2 SMNVEV (reference sequence). There are 17 residues in the CDR3.

This chain connects TRBV2 to TRBJ2-1, with TRBD2 as a possible D gene (6 bases). Germline CDR1 reads SNHLY; CDR2 reads FYNNEI. CDR3 size: 13 residues. The germline V and J ends were trimmed by 9 bases and 12 bases, with 21 bases remaining between them. The CDR3 DNA follows: TGTGCCAGAACTAGAGCGGGTACCCCTGGGCAGTTCTTC. Amino acid sequence: CARTRAGTPGQFF.

V usage is TRBV5-6 and J usage is TRBJ2-1; 9 bases are a match to TRBD2. The CDR3 contains 16 residues. V trimming: 4 bases; J trimming: 7 bases; junction bases outside the gene matches: 12. Germline assignment: CDR1 SGHDT and CDR2 YYEEEE. CDR3 residues: CASSALEAGGFNEQFF. Here the CDR3 DNA reads TGTGCCAGCAGCGCCTTAGAAGCGGGAGGATTTAATGAGCAGTTCTTC.

The chain links TRBV7-4 to TRBJ1-5, with no clear D. This CDR3 comprises 19 residues. The V gene's germline CDR1 is SGHVT and CDR2 SQSDAQ. Trimming removed 0 bases from V and 1 base from J, with 19 bases in between. As DNA, the CDR3 is TGTGCCAGCAGCTTAGCGCTTTTGGGCTGGGTAATGAGCAATCAGCCCCAGCATTTT. This gives the protein CASSLALLGWVMSNQPQHF.

This clone has just a few counts. The chain joins TRBV27 to TRBJ2-1; D unresolved. V dropped 2 bases and J dropped 7 bases, with 9 bases sitting between them. Looked up from germline, CDR1 is MNHEY and CDR2 is SMNVEV (reference sequence). CDR3 length: 13 residues. The CDR3 region is CASSLKVGNEQFF. In DNA form, the CDR3 reads TGTGCCAGCAGTTTAAAGGTCGGGAATGAGCAGTTCTTC.

This chain connects TRBV5-1 to TRBJ2-1; D might be TRBD2 (7 bases). CDR1 is SGHRS, CDR2 YFSETQ, per germline. Trimming stripped 7 bases from V and 6 bases from J, with 23 bases between. CDR3 length: 16 residues. CDR3 protein: CASLPRGGVEFNEQFF. For the CDR3, the DNA is TGCGCCAGCCTCCCAAGGGGGGGAGTAGAGTTCAATGAGCAGTTCTTC.

V is TRBV14 and J is TRBJ2-5; TRBD2 matches at 12 bases. This CDR3 has 15 residues. Trimming at V came to 3 bases and at J to 5 bases, leaving 4 bases not matched to a gene. Germline CDR1 and CDR2: SGHDN and FVKESK. CDR3 in amino acids: CASSQTSGSRETQYF. CDR3 nucleotide sequence: TGTGCCAGCAGCCAGACTAGCGGGAGTAGGGAGACCCAGTACTTC.

The V call is TRBV12-3 or TRBV12-4, the J call TRBJ2-1; 9 bases are a match to TRBD2. The CDR3 length is 13 residues. V lost 5 bases and J lost 8; bases outside the gene matches: 4. CDR3 sequence reads: CASSPRTSDEQFF. The CDR3 region has the DNA TGTGCCAGCAGTCCAAGGACTAGCGATGAGCAGTTCTTC.

The gene calls are TRBV27 and TRBJ2-1, with D perhaps matching TRBD2 (5 bases). The CDR3 is 16 residues long. Between the trimmed V and J ends, which lost 7 bases and 4 bases, there was a span of 20 bases. CDR1 and CDR2 (germline): MNHEY, SMNVEV (reference sequence). In nucleotides, the CDR3 is TGTGCCAGCAACCTACGTGGCCACACGGGATACAATGAGCAGTTCTTC. This translates into CASNLRGHTGYNEQFF.

This chain joins TRBV19 and TRBJ2-2; no clear D gene. CDR3 length equals 16 residues. Germline V gene lookup returns CDR1 LNHDA and CDR2 SQIVND (reference sequence). The germline V and J ends were trimmed by 0 bases and 3 bases, with 11 bases remaining between them. The CDR3 DNA reads as TGTGCCAGTAGTATAGATTCGTATGTCTACACCGGGGAGCTGTTTTTT. Translating it yields CASSIDSYVYTGELFF. The full variable domain, its missing parts supplied by reference TRBV19 and TRBJ2-2, is DGGITQSPKYLFRKEGQNVTLSCEQNLNHDAMYWYRQDPGQGLRLIYYSQIVNDFQKGDIAEGYSVSREKKESFPLTVTSAQKNPTAFYLCASSIDSYVYTGELFFGEGSRLTVL.

This chain uses TRBV24-1 with TRBJ2-6; D is perhaps TRBD1 (5 bases). The V gene lost 6 bases and the J gene lost 2 bases, with 13 bases spanning the gap. Germline CDR1 KGHDR, CDR2 SFDVKD. The CDR3 spans 16 residues. The CDR3 nucleotides are TGTGCCACCAGTCCAGGGTCCTCCGCTGGGGCCAACGTCCTGACTTTC. Protein: CATSPGSSAGANVLTF.

The chain combines TRBV12-3 or TRBV12-4 with TRBJ2-1, with a tentative D call TRBD1 (5 bases). V gave up 3 bases and J gave up 7 bases, with 7 bases separating them. CDR3 length: 12 residues. CDR3 amino acids: CASSFPGNEQFF. As DNA, the CDR3 is TGTGCCAGCAGTTTCCCAGGGAATGAGCAGTTCTTC.

J is TRBJ2-6 and V is TRBV7-8, with 8 bases fitting TRBD1. Germline CDR1 reads SGHVS; CDR2 reads FQNEAQ. The CDR3 sequence is 19 residues long. J was trimmed by 0 bases and V by 5 bases; bases with no gene match: 12. Here the CDR3 reads CASSRRPGQAISGANVLTF. Here the CDR3 DNA reads TGTGCCAGCAGCCGGAGACCGGGACAGGCGATCTCTGGGGCCAACGTCCTGACTTTC.

In this sample, this clone turned up once. The sample carries other DNA sequences with the same CDR3. This sequence joins TRBV18 and TRBJ1-5; D may be TRBD1 (6 bases). The CDR3 extends over 16 amino acids. The V gene lost 2 bases and the J gene lost 0 bases, with 11 bases spanning the gap. The germline gives CDR1 KGHSH, CDR2 LQKENI. CDR3 amino acids: CASSPRGGTSNQPQHF. The CDR3 DNA sequence: TGTGCCAGCTCACCAAGGGGGGGCACTAGCAATCAGCCCCAGCATTTT.